A single T cell receptor beta chain is shown here with its context. The length of the CDR3 is 14 residues. The V and J ends lost 10 bases and 2 bases, in that order; junction bases with no gene match: 5. The germline CDR1 and CDR2 sequences are SNHLY and FYNNEI. Measured with immunoSEQ multiplex PCR; TCRdb has only the in-frame clones, and not every one. The sample holds tens of thousands of clones, roughly 89% seen once. This sample stems from a study of technical replicates of blood from a few donors. The chain has TRBV2 and TRBJ1-5, with TRBD1 matching over 10 bases. This TCR derives from a human donor in good health. Sequencing was done on a sample of T cells isolated from PBMCs. DNA for the CDR3: TGTGCCACCAGGGACAGGGGCGGCAATCAGCCCCAGCATTTT. Its protein product is CATRDRGGNQPQHF.